This T cell receptor (beta chain) was identified in a study of blood T cells in healthy people across ages. Primers used in a second PCR of about 6 to 12 cycles were a sample-barcoded 5' primer and a J-beta primer mix. MiXCR, run by TCRdb on the 5' RACE reads, gives a single entry per CDR3 protein. Of over a million distinct CDR3 sequences in the sample, around 59% were seen once. This clonotype turned up a few times. Germline V lookup: CDR1 SQVTM, CDR2 ANQGSEA. The CDR3 covers 14 residues. The V end lost 7 bases, the J end lost 5 bases, and 20 bases lay between the germline ends. Isolated per sample were at least 6 million PBMCs.

This sequence was found in a man aged 18 to 29 in good health. What was sequenced was blood. The gene calls are TRBV29-1 and TRBJ2-5; perhaps TRBD2 as D (6 bases). CDR3 bases: TGCAGCGCCGGAGGGGCTAGCTTGAGCGAGACCCAGTACTTC. This sequence encodes CSAGGASLSETQYF.